This is a list of T cell receptor beta chains from one sample in a study of neoadjuvant anti-PD-1 for oral cavity cancer. Produced via immunoSEQ multiplex PCR; TCRdb's table is partial and in-frame only. This sample has around 65,000 clones, with roughly nine tenths found just once. Source: PBMCs, taken after nivolumab (anti-PD-1) treatment. These receptors were taken from a person aged 40 to 85 with oral cavity squamous cell carcinoma. The CDR3 runs from the conserved cysteine through the conserved F or W. The D gene is left open where the match is weak. Expanded clones get a size class; other rows say once, few or many, or leave the size out.

CDR3 length	J gene	D gene	V gene	clone size	CDR3 DNA	CDR3 protein
14	TRBJ2-5	.	TRBV5-1	.	TGCGCCAGCAGCTCCGGACAGTACCAAGAGACCCAGTACTTC	CASSSGQYQETQYF
16	TRBJ2-7	TRBD2	TRBV9	.	TGTGCCAGCAGCGTAGGACTAGCGGGAAACTCCTACGAGCAGTACTTC	CASSVGLAGNSYEQYF
12	TRBJ1-1	.	TRBV29-1	.	TGCAGCGCCCAAGGGGCGGAGACTGAAGCTTTCTTT	CSAQGAETEAFF
14	TRBJ1-2	.	TRBV6-5	.	TGTGCCAGCGGTTCACAGGGTCAATACTATGGCTACACCTTC	CASGSQGQYYGYTF
15	TRBJ1-1	.	TRBV7-9	.	TGTGCCAGCAGCTTATCGCGGCAGTTGAACACTGAAGCTTTCTTT	CASSLSRQLNTEAFF
16	TRBJ2-1	.	TRBV4-1	.	TGCGCCAGCAGCCTTCCCTGGGGCCCCCACGGCAATGAGCAGTTCTTC	CASSLPWGPHGNEQFF
17	TRBJ2-1	TRBD2	TRBV6-1	.	TGTGCCAGCAGTGCCCACCTCGGCAGCGGGAGGCCGTATGAGCAGTTCTTC	CASSAHLGSGRPYEQFF
14	TRBJ2-7	TRBD1	TRBV6-1	.	TGTGCCAGCAGGTCGCTCACAGGGGACTACGAGCAGTACTTC	CASRSLTGDYEQYF
14	TRBJ2-2	TRBD1	TRBV6-1	.	TGTGCCACCTTGGGGACAGCGAACACCGGGGAGCTGTTTTTT	CATLGTANTGELFF
17	TRBJ1-6	.	TRBV19	.	TGTGCCAGTAGTATTGGTGGGGAGGGGGTTTTGCATTCACCCCTCCACTTT	CASSIGGEGVLHSPLHF
15	TRBJ2-4	.	TRBV5-6	.	TGTGCCAGCAGCATGTTCCGTTTAGCCAAAAACATTCAGTACTTC	CASSMFRLAKNIQYF
13	TRBJ2-2	TRBD2	TRBV27	.	TGTGCCAGCAGTAAACTAGCGGGCGGGGAGCTGTTTTTT	CASSKLAGGELFF
14	TRBJ2-3	TRBD2	TRBV5-1	.	TGCGCCAGCCGCCGGGAGGGAGGGACAGATACGCAGTATTTT	CASRREGGTDTQYF
16	TRBJ2-5	TRBD1	TRBV19	.	TGTGCCAGTAGTATGGGACAGGTTTTAAAACAAGAGACCCAGTACTTC	CASSMGQVLKQETQYF
15	TRBJ2-3	.	TRBV7-9	.	TGTGCCAGCAGCTCCCCAATACTCCTCACAGATACGCAGTATTTT	CASSSPILLTDTQYF
14	TRBJ1-1	TRBD1	TRBV10-3	once	TGTGCCATCAGGCGGGACAGCTTGAACACTGAAGCTTTCTTT	CAIRRDSLNTEAFF
15	TRBJ2-3	.	TRBV10-2	.	TGCGCCAGCAGAGAGCCGGGAGCGAGCACAGATACGCAGTATTTT	CASREPGASTDTQYF
17	TRBJ2-6	TRBD1	TRBV19	.	TGTGCCAGTAGCCCCGGGACAGGGCCCTCTGGGGCCAACGTCCTGACTTTC	CASSPGTGPSGANVLTF
15	TRBJ2-7	TRBD2	TRBV11-2	.	TGTGCCAGCAGCTTAGGACTAGCGGGATCTTACGAGCAGTACTTC	CASSLGLAGSYEQYF
16	TRBJ1-4	.	TRBV19	.	TGTGCCAGTACCCCCAGGGCCAGGGGAGGTCAGGAAAAACTGTTTTTT	CASTPRARGGQEKLFF
13	TRBJ2-7	.	TRBV11-3	.	TGTGCCAGCAGCTTAGACAGGGCTAACGAGCAGTACTTC	CASSLDRANEQYF
13	TRBJ1-1	.	TRBV7-3	.	TGTGCCAGCAGCTTAAGATCTCGGGGGGAAGCTTTCTTT	CASSLRSRGEAFF
14	TRBJ1-2	TRBD1	TRBV11-2	.	TGTGCCAGCAGCCAAGGGCAGGGGGCCTATGGCTACACCTTC	CASSQGQGAYGYTF
13	TRBJ2-7	.	TRBV2	once	TGTGCCACTCTTGGCGGTGGAGGGTACGAGCAGTACTTC	CATLGGGGYEQYF
13	TRBJ2-7	TRBD2	TRBV10-2	.	TGCGCCAGCGGGCGGGAGTCCTCCTACGAGCAGTACTTC	CASGRESSYEQYF
12	TRBJ2-7	.	TRBV7-9	.	TGTGCCAGCAGCTTGGGGTACGGCGAGCAGTACTTC	CASSLGYGEQYF
13	TRBJ2-7	.	TRBV19	.	TGTGCCAGTAGTACTGGACAGAGCTACGAGCAGTACTTC	CASSTGQSYEQYF
15	TRBJ1-2	TRBD1	TRBV15	.	TGTGCCACCAGCAGAGATTGGGACAGACACTATGGCTACACCTTC	CATSRDWDRHYGYTF
13	TRBJ1-2	.	TRBV19	.	TGTGCCAGTAATCCCAGCCTAAACTATGGCTACACCTTC	CASNPSLNYGYTF
15	TRBJ2-1	TRBD2	TRBV6-1	.	TGTGCCAGCACTACTAGCGGGAGCTCCTACAATGAGCAGTTCTTC	CASTTSGSSYNEQFF
17	TRBJ2-7	.	TRBV7-9	.	TGTGCCAGCAGCCTTAGTCCCCTACGCGGGGGACAGTACGAGCAGTACTTC	CASSLSPLRGGQYEQYF
16	TRBJ2-1	TRBD2	TRBV5-1	.	TGCGCCAGCAGCTTGGCACTAGCGGGAGGGCCCAATGAGCAGTTCTTC	CASSLALAGGPNEQFF
17	TRBJ2-5	TRBD2	TRBV9	.	TGTGCCAGCAGCGTACCCCGGGAGGGGAATGCCCAGGAGACCCAGTACTTC	CASSVPREGNAQETQYF
14	TRBJ2-3	.	TRBV28	.	TGTGCCAGCAAGCGCGGGACTGGCACAGATACGCAGTATTTT	CASKRGTGTDTQYF
13	TRBJ2-5	.	TRBV2	.	TGTGCCAGCAGTGACATACCTTGGGAGACCCAGTACTTC	CASSDIPWETQYF
13	TRBJ2-7	.	TRBV5-1	.	TGCGCCAGCAGCTTGGGCGGTGACCGCGAGCAGTACTTC	CASSLGGDREQYF
15	TRBJ2-7	.	TRBV11-2	.	TGTGCCAGCAGCTTGTCGCAACCCGTTTCCTACGAGCAGTACTTC	CASSLSQPVSYEQYF
15	TRBJ2-7	.	TRBV25-1	.	TGTGCCAGCAGTGAACCGGGGGACGCACCCTACGAGCAGTGCTTC	CASSEPGDAPYEQCF
14	TRBJ2-5	.	TRBV6-5	.	TGTGCCAGCAGCCGACCAGGGGTTGGGGAGACCCAGTACTTC	CASSRPGVGETQYF
14	TRBJ1-2	TRBD1	TRBV7-6	.	TGTGCCAGCAGCGGTGACAGGGGAAGGGATGGCTACACCTTC	CASSGDRGRDGYTF
16	TRBJ2-1	.	TRBV4-1	.	TGCGCCAGCAGCCAAGCCTGGGATACTAATATGGGTGAGCAGTTCTTC	CASSQAWDTNMGEQFF
16	TRBJ2-6	TRBD1	TRBV4-1	few	TGCGCCAGCAGCCACCAGGGGGCGGGTGGGGCCAACGTCCTGACTTTC	CASSHQGAGGANVLTF
16	TRBJ2-1	TRBD1	TRBV7-8	few	TGTGCCAGCAGCTTTAGGGGGCTCCCCTCCTACAATGAGCAGTTCTTC	CASSFRGLPSYNEQFF
14	TRBJ2-7	TRBD1	TRBV7-8	.	TGTGCCAGCAGCACCAGGACAGGGGGCAACGAGCAGTACTTC	CASSTRTGGNEQYF
14	TRBJ2-7	TRBD1	TRBV19	.	TGTGCCAGTAGTCCGAGGACAGGGGAGTACGAGCAGTACTTC	CASSPRTGEYEQYF
15	TRBJ1-4	.	TRBV10-3	.	TGTGCCATCAGTGTGAACAGAGCAACTAATGAAAAACTGTTTTTT	CAISVNRATNEKLFF
15	TRBJ2-1	TRBD2	TRBV19	once	TGTGCCAGTAGTATTTTAGCGGGGGGCCCCCGTGAGCAGTTCTTC	CASSILAGGPREQFF
16	TRBJ2-7	.	TRBV11-2	.	TGTGCCAGCAGCTCCCCATGGGGACTCGTTACCTACGAGCAGTACTTC	CASSSPWGLVTYEQYF
14	TRBJ2-1	.	TRBV5-1	.	TGCGCCAGCCGACGCAGCCTGGGATCGGATGAGCAGTTCTTC	CASRRSLGSDEQFF
13	TRBJ2-1	TRBD2	TRBV9	.	TGTGCCAGCAGCGCGGGACTAGCGGCTGAGCAGTTCTTC	CASSAGLAAEQFF